The present entry profiles one T cell receptor (beta chain) with its context. What it recognizes is unknown. The protocol was immunoSEQ multiplex PCR, while the TCRdb copy is restricted to in-frame clones and leaves out a portion. The sample shows 45,000 to 55,000 clones, 75% to 90% of them seen only once. This entry is derived from a study of T cells in localized non-small cell lung cancer. Study outcomes and limitations: There was higher T cell clonality in uninvolved adjacent lung than in tumor, and it was highest there. Overall survival was longer when the density of T cells in the blood was higher.

The sequence came from a male donor aged 60 or over with stage III squamous cell lung carcinoma. This specimen was peripheral blood, taken before any cancer treatment.

CDR3 sequence: CASSPGRDRWETQYF. The DNA of the CDR3 is TGTGCCAGCAGCCCAGGTCGGGACAGATGGGAGACCCAGTACTTC. This chain uses TRBV11-2 with TRBJ2-5, with 7 nucleotides matching TRBD1. V was pared by 5 bases and J by 5 bases, with 11 bases of the junction left unmatched. This CDR3 has 15 residues. From germline, CDR1 is SGHAT and CDR2 FQNNGV.